The rows below give T cell receptor beta chains drawn from one sample of a study of blood T cell repertoires in COVID-19. TCRdb's copy holds only in-frame clones and misses some; the assay was immunoSEQ multiplex PCR. Of some 140,000 clones in the sample, 70% to 80% are singletons; the top ten hold 11%. The sequenced sample was peripheral blood. The source is a human donor in a cohort sampled during active COVID-19. Each CDR3 is given with its conserved first and last residue. A D gene is named only where the DNA matches it firmly. Not all rows give a size; the values are once, few, many and, for expanded clones, a class.

abundance: NA; j_gene: TRBJ2-1; d_gene: NA; v_gene: TRBV7-8; CDR3aa: CASSLLGDEQFF; CDR3nt: TGTGCCAGCAGCTTATTGGGCGATGAGCAGTTCTTC
abundance: NA; j_gene: TRBJ2-7; d_gene: TRBD2; v_gene: TRBV25-1; CDR3aa: CASIGLAGDYEQYF; CDR3nt: TGTGCCAGCATTGGACTAGCGGGGGACTACGAGCAGTACTTC
abundance: NA; j_gene: TRBJ1-1; d_gene: NA; v_gene: TRBV27; CDR3aa: CASSLFPQRVNTEAFF; CDR3nt: TGTGCCAGCAGTCTTTTCCCACAACGTGTAAACACTGAAGCTTTCTTT
abundance: few; j_gene: TRBJ1-4; d_gene: TRBD1; v_gene: TRBV25-1; CDR3aa: CASSDGTGFEKLFF; CDR3nt: TGTGCCAGCAGTGACGGGACAGGGTTCGAAAAACTGTTTTTT
abundance: few; j_gene: TRBJ1-5; d_gene: TRBD1; v_gene: TRBV28; CDR3aa: CASSPIPGQGAYQPQHF; CDR3nt: TGTGCCAGCAGTCCAATTCCGGGACAGGGGGCCTATCAGCCCCAGCATTTT
abundance: NA; j_gene: TRBJ2-1; d_gene: NA; v_gene: TRBV2; CDR3aa: CASSELGSSYNEQFF; CDR3nt: TGTGCCAGCAGTGAGCTCGGTAGCTCCTACAATGAGCAGTTCTTC
abundance: NA; j_gene: TRBJ2-1; d_gene: TRBD2; v_gene: TRBV19; CDR3aa: CASTQLAGGGNEQFF; CDR3nt: TGTGCCAGTACCCAACTAGCGGGGGGCGGGAATGAGCAGTTCTTC
abundance: NA; j_gene: TRBJ1-3; d_gene: NA; v_gene: TRBV11-2; CDR3aa: CASSFLGYGNTIYF; CDR3nt: TGTGCCAGCAGTTTCCTCGGTTACGGAAACACCATATATTTT
abundance: NA; j_gene: TRBJ1-2; d_gene: NA; v_gene: TRBV19; CDR3aa: CASIGQHYGYTF; CDR3nt: TGTGCCAGTATTGGACAGCACTATGGCTACACCTTC
abundance: few; j_gene: TRBJ2-7; d_gene: NA; v_gene: TRBV19; CDR3aa: CASSIRRDRTSYEQYF; CDR3nt: TGTGCCAGTAGTATAAGGCGGGACAGAACCTCCTACGAGCAGTACTTC
abundance: NA; j_gene: TRBJ2-3; d_gene: NA; v_gene: TRBV10-2; CDR3aa: CASSEWEDTQYF; CDR3nt: TGCGCCAGCAGTGAGTGGGAGGATACGCAGTATTTT
abundance: NA; j_gene: TRBJ2-2; d_gene: NA; v_gene: TRBV30; CDR3aa: CARSVLKGQVNTGELFF; CDR3nt: TGTGCCCGGAGTGTGCTGAAGGGGCAGGTGAACACCGGGGAGCTGTTTTTT
abundance: few; j_gene: TRBJ2-5; d_gene: TRBD1; v_gene: TRBV5-1; CDR3aa: CASSAGQGVPRVETQYF; CDR3nt: TGCGCCAGCAGCGCGGGACAGGGGGTCCCCAGAGTAGAGACCCAGTACTTC
abundance: NA; j_gene: TRBJ2-7; d_gene: NA; v_gene: TRBV15; CDR3aa: CATSGGGSSYEQYF; CDR3nt: TGTGCCACCAGCGGGGGGGGCTCCTCCTACGAGCAGTACTTC
abundance: NA; j_gene: TRBJ1-2; d_gene: NA; v_gene: TRBV19; CDR3aa: CASSRDLSYGYTF; CDR3nt: TGTGCCAGCAGCAGGGACTTGTCATATGGCTACACCTTC
abundance: NA; j_gene: TRBJ1-5; d_gene: NA; v_gene: TRBV9; CDR3aa: CASSVGGIGNQPQHF; CDR3nt: TGTGCCAGCAGCGTCGGGGGGATAGGCAATCAGCCCCAGCATTTT
abundance: NA; j_gene: TRBJ2-7; d_gene: TRBD1; v_gene: TRBV6-6; CDR3aa: CASRRTGGTGEQYF; CDR3nt: TGTGCCAGCCGGAGGACAGGGGGCACGGGCGAGCAGTACTTC
abundance: NA; j_gene: TRBJ2-1; d_gene: TRBD2; v_gene: TRBV18; CDR3aa: CASSSLSERGGYEQFF; CDR3nt: TGTGCCAGCTCATCGCTATCCGAGCGGGGGGGTTATGAGCAGTTCTTC
abundance: NA; j_gene: TRBJ1-2; d_gene: NA; v_gene: TRBV7-9; CDR3aa: CASSLASAGVGYTF; CDR3nt: TGTGCCAGCAGCTTAGCGTCTGCCGGGGTTGGCTACACCTTC
abundance: NA; j_gene: TRBJ1-2; d_gene: NA; v_gene: TRBV6-5; CDR3aa: CASSLTLWAGNGYTF; CDR3nt: TGTGCCAGCAGCCTAACCCTATGGGCAGGAAATGGCTACACCTTC
abundance: NA; j_gene: TRBJ2-3; d_gene: TRBD2; v_gene: TRBV19; CDR3aa: CASSPSGGSGGKTSTDTQYF; CDR3nt: TGTGCCAGTTCTCCTTCCGGGGGGAGCGGGGGAAAAACTAGCACAGATACGCAGTATTTT
abundance: NA; j_gene: TRBJ2-7; d_gene: NA; v_gene: TRBV5-1; CDR3aa: CASSQRRDWDEQYF; CDR3nt: TGCGCCAGCAGCCAAAGACGGGACTGGGACGAGCAGTACTTC
abundance: NA; j_gene: TRBJ2-7; d_gene: TRBD1; v_gene: TRBV19; CDR3aa: CASKEWDSTYEQYF; CDR3nt: TGTGCCAGTAAGGAATGGGACAGCACCTACGAGCAGTACTTC
abundance: NA; j_gene: TRBJ1-1; d_gene: NA; v_gene: TRBV20-1; CDR3aa: CSALLNTEAFF; CDR3nt: TGCAGTGCTTTATTAAACACTGAAGCTTTCTTT
abundance: few; j_gene: TRBJ1-1; d_gene: NA; v_gene: TRBV27; CDR3aa: CASSSWGGGRTEAFF; CDR3nt: TGTGCCAGCAGTTCCTGGGGGGGAGGTCGAACTGAAGCTTTCTTT
abundance: few; j_gene: TRBJ2-1; d_gene: TRBD2; v_gene: TRBV7-3; CDR3aa: CASSLGLAGGNEQFF; CDR3nt: TGTGCCAGCAGCTTGGGGCTAGCGGGAGGCAATGAGCAGTTCTTC
abundance: medium-sized; j_gene: TRBJ1-2; d_gene: NA; v_gene: TRBV9; CDR3aa: CASSVDLLGASGYTF; CDR3nt: TGTGCCAGCAGCGTAGACCTATTGGGGGCGAGTGGCTACACCTTC
abundance: NA; j_gene: TRBJ1-1; d_gene: NA; v_gene: TRBV2; CDR3aa: CAGEGSSTEAFF; CDR3nt: TGTGCGGGGGAGGGAAGCAGCACTGAAGCTTTCTTT
abundance: few; j_gene: TRBJ1-3; d_gene: NA; v_gene: TRBV5-6; CDR3aa: CASSLQPGNTIYF; CDR3nt: TGTGCCAGCAGCTTACAGCCTGGAAACACCATATATTTT
abundance: NA; j_gene: TRBJ2-7; d_gene: TRBD2; v_gene: TRBV11-2; CDR3aa: CASSSQGAGYYEQYF; CDR3nt: TGTGCCAGCAGCTCGCAGGGAGCGGGGTACTACGAGCAGTACTTC
abundance: NA; j_gene: TRBJ2-7; d_gene: NA; v_gene: TRBV18; CDR3aa: CASSAGAGIHEQYF; CDR3nt: TGTGCCAGCTCAGCCGGAGCAGGGATTCACGAGCAGTACTTC
abundance: NA; j_gene: TRBJ1-1; d_gene: NA; v_gene: TRBV18; CDR3aa: CASSPRTDRNTEAFF; CDR3nt: TGTGCCAGCTCACCTCGGACAGATAGGAACACTGAAGCTTTCTTT
abundance: NA; j_gene: TRBJ2-6; d_gene: NA; v_gene: TRBV2; CDR3aa: CASSKQGLGANVLTF; CDR3nt: TGTGCCAGCAGTAAACAGGGTCTCGGGGCCAACGTCCTGACTTTC
abundance: NA; j_gene: TRBJ2-5; d_gene: TRBD1; v_gene: TRBV24-1; CDR3aa: CATSDPDRGFTETQYF; CDR3nt: TGTGCCACCAGTGACCCCGACAGGGGGTTTACAGAGACCCAGTACTTC
abundance: NA; j_gene: TRBJ1-1; d_gene: NA; v_gene: TRBV5-1; CDR3aa: CASSLAGESTEAFF; CDR3nt: TGCGCCAGCAGCTTGGCCGGGGAGAGCACTGAAGCTTTCTTT
abundance: NA; j_gene: TRBJ2-2; d_gene: NA; v_gene: TRBV2; CDR3aa: CASSREYTANTGELFF; CDR3nt: TGTGCCAGCAGCCGAGAGTATACAGCGAACACCGGGGAGCTGTTTTTT
abundance: NA; j_gene: TRBJ2-7; d_gene: NA; v_gene: TRBV7-8; CDR3aa: CASSLDGSSYEQYF; CDR3nt: TGTGCCAGCAGCTTGGACGGGAGCTCCTACGAGCAGTACTTC
abundance: NA; j_gene: TRBJ1-2; d_gene: TRBD1; v_gene: TRBV5-6; CDR3aa: CASSPVGQNYGYTF; CDR3nt: TGTGCCAGCAGCCCGGTGGGACAGAACTATGGCTACACCTTC
abundance: NA; j_gene: TRBJ2-3; d_gene: TRBD2; v_gene: TRBV30; CDR3aa: CAWSHPGLAGGADTQYF; CDR3nt: TGTGCCTGGAGTCACCCGGGACTAGCGGGGGGCGCAGATACGCAGTATTTT
abundance: NA; j_gene: TRBJ2-1; d_gene: TRBD2; v_gene: TRBV7-8; CDR3aa: CASSPLAGGGEQFF; CDR3nt: TGTGCCAGCAGCCCCCTAGCGGGGGGGGGTGAGCAGTTCTTC
abundance: NA; j_gene: TRBJ1-4; d_gene: TRBD1; v_gene: TRBV10-1; CDR3aa: CASSESGDRLNEKLFF; CDR3nt: TGCGCCAGCAGTGAGTCGGGGGACAGACTGAATGAAAAACTGTTTTTT
abundance: NA; j_gene: TRBJ1-4; d_gene: NA; v_gene: TRBV3-1/TRBV3-2; CDR3aa: CASSQGYRADEKLFF; CDR3nt: TGTGCCAGCAGCCAAGGATACAGGGCGGATGAAAAACTGTTTTTT
abundance: NA; j_gene: TRBJ1-1; d_gene: NA; v_gene: TRBV2; CDR3aa: CASNTRVDTEAFF; CDR3nt: TGTGCCAGCAATACCAGGGTGGACACTGAAGCTTTCTTT
abundance: NA; j_gene: TRBJ1-1; d_gene: TRBD1; v_gene: TRBV4-2; CDR3aa: CASSRHGTGGMNTEAFF; CDR3nt: TGTGCCAGCAGCCGTCACGGGACAGGGGGCATGAACACTGAAGCTTTCTTT
abundance: once; j_gene: TRBJ1-4; d_gene: TRBD1; v_gene: TRBV7-9; CDR3aa: CASSSRQGRTLEKLFF; CDR3nt: TGTGCCAGCAGCTCTCGACAGGGGCGGACTTTGGAAAAACTGTTTTTT
abundance: NA; j_gene: TRBJ2-6; d_gene: NA; v_gene: TRBV5-1; CDR3aa: CAAWRRDLSGANVLTF; CDR3nt: TGCGCCGCCTGGAGGAGGGACCTCTCTGGGGCCAACGTCCTGACTTTC
abundance: NA; j_gene: TRBJ2-7; d_gene: NA; v_gene: TRBV19; CDR3aa: CASSIEQPYEQYF; CDR3nt: TGTGCCAGTAGTATAGAACAGCCCTACGAGCAGTACTTC
abundance: NA; j_gene: TRBJ1-2; d_gene: NA; v_gene: TRBV6-5; CDR3aa: CASRLPGGRGYTF; CDR3nt: TGTGCCAGCCGCCTGCCGGGGGGGAGAGGCTACACCTTC
abundance: NA; j_gene: TRBJ2-7; d_gene: TRBD2; v_gene: TRBV9; CDR3aa: CASSLGLAGPYEQYF; CDR3nt: TGTGCCAGCAGCTTAGGACTAGCGGGGCCCTACGAGCAGTACTTC